These 22 T cell receptor beta chains originate from one sample sequenced in a study of T-cell memory formation after mild COVID-19. TCRdb redid the calling of the 5' RACE reads with MiXCR, one entry per CDR3 protein. This table holds roughly 250,000 distinct CDR3 sequences, around 17% found once. Sequenced: PBMCs or a T cell subset sorted from them (not recorded which). Receptor source: a man aged 18 to 30 who had mild COVID-19 (a few samples of this study predate the infection). Cell type and time point are not known.

In this sample, this clonotype turned up a few times. One junction end disagrees with the germline gene, perhaps due to a read error. This rearrangement joins TRBV5-6 to TRBJ2-3, with D hard to call. This CDR3 has 12 amino acids. Germline-derived CDR1 and CDR2 are SGHDT and YYEEEE. CDR3 protein: CASSLRVDRQYF. Here the CDR3 DNA reads TGTGCCAGCAGCCTCCGGGTTGATAGGCAGTATTTT.

This clonotype has more than one count but fewer than ten. The CDR3 is CASSRSQGNGYTF. The CDR3 DNA follows: TGTGCCAGCAGCCGGTCGCAAGGGAATGGCTACACCTTC. This rearrangement joins TRBV7-9 to TRBJ1-2; no clear D. CDR3 size: 13 residues. Trimming shortened V by 5 bases and J by 6 bases, and 13 bases separated the two germline ends. Germline V gene data show CDR1 as SEHNR and CDR2 as FQNEAQ (reference sequence).

The table lists this clonotype with a few counts. J is TRBJ2-2 and V is TRBV30, with D possibly being TRBD1 (5 bases). The CDR3 loop spans 12 amino acids. The ends were cut back, 2 bases at V and 7 bases at J, with 8 bases in the middle. CDR1 GTSNPN and CDR2 SVGIG come from the germline V gene (reference sequence). CDR3 amino acids: CAWSWQGGELFF. CDR3 in DNA: TGTGCCTGGAGTTGGCAGGGCGGGGAGCTGTTTTTT.

This chain uses TRBV4-3 with TRBJ1-5; D is uncertain. The CDR3 runs 16 residues. Germline CDR1 reads LGHNA; CDR2 reads YSLEER. V was clipped by 0 bases and J by 7 bases, with 16 bases between them. The CDR3: CASSQEWVGFGQPQHF. CDR3 coding DNA: TGCGCCAGCAGCCAAGAGTGGGTAGGGTTCGGGCAGCCCCAGCATTTT.

CDR3 sequence: CAISENVAYAYNEQFF. The CDR3 region has the DNA TGTGCCATCAGTGAAAACGTAGCTTATGCCTACAATGAGCAGTTCTTC. The V call is TRBV10-3, the J call TRBJ2-1; D is unclear. CDR1 and CDR2 (germline): ENHRY, SYGVKD. The CDR3 covers 16 residues. The ends were cut back, 3 bases at V and 2 bases at J, with 14 bases in the middle.

The chain uses TRBV6-1 and TRBJ2-3; D may be TRBD1 (6 bases). This CDR3 comprises 13 residues. Trimming took off 1 base at V and 10 bases at J, with 12 bases between the two ends. CDR1 MNHNS and CDR2 SASEGT come from the germline V gene. The CDR3 reads CASSEDVRGSQYF. CDR3 DNA sequence: TGTGCCAGCAGTGAAGACGTCAGGGGATCGCAGTATTTT.

This clonotype was seen a handful of times. CDR3 in amino acids: CASSFLLAGAYEQYF. The CDR3 bases are TGTGCCAGCAGCTTCCTACTAGCGGGGGCTTACGAGCAGTACTTC. This chain uses TRBV11-2 with TRBJ2-7; TRBD2 matches 11 bases. Germline CDR1 SGHAT, CDR2 FQNNGV. J was trimmed by 4 bases and V by 3 bases; bases with no gene match: 5. This CDR3 comprises 15 residues.

This chain joins TRBV12-3 or TRBV12-4 and TRBJ2-1; D gene ambiguous. The CDR3 runs 14 residues. The germline V and J ends were trimmed by 2 bases and 1 base, with 6 bases remaining between them. The chain's CDR3 is CASSLPGSYNEQFF. CDR3 nucleotide sequence: TGTGCCAGCAGTTTACCGGGTTCCTACAATGAGCAGTTCTTC.

This clonotype is a singleton in its sample. The V gene is TRBV20-1, the J gene TRBJ2-7; TRBD1 aligns across 8 bases. The germline gives CDR1 DFQATT, CDR2 SNEGSKA (reference sequence). CDR3 length: 12 amino acids. V lost 6 bases, J lost 7 bases, and 8 bases stayed unmatched. The CDR3 is CSATRTGQEQYV. The CDR3 coding sequence is TGCAGTGCCACTCGGACAGGGCAAGAGCAGTACGTC.

CDR3: CASSRGGLANTGELFF. The CDR3 DNA sequence: TGTGCCAGCAGCCGTGGGGGACTAGCGAACACCGGGGAGCTGTTTTTT. This chain connects TRBV5-4 to TRBJ2-2, with 8 nucleotides matching TRBD2. The CDR3 is made up of 16 amino acids. Trimming cost V 4 bases and J 0 bases; bases outside gene matches: 5. Per the germline V gene, CDR1 is SGHNT and CDR2 is YYREEE (reference sequence).

This clonotype was counted ten times or more. The chain combines TRBV10-3 with TRBJ2-5; 8 bases are a match to TRBD2. This CDR3 is 14 amino acids long. The ends lost 5 bases at V and 4 bases at J; junction bases unmatched: 6. The germline gives CDR1 ENHRY, CDR2 SYGVKD. The CDR3 region has the DNA TGTGCCATCAGTAACACCGCGGGGGGAGAGACCCAGTACTTC. It translates to CAISNTAGGETQYF.

The chain links TRBV7-2 to TRBJ2-1, with TRBD2 identical over 10 bases. Trimming took 5 bases from V and 10 from J; bases not matched to a gene: 14. Germline V CDR1 and CDR2: SGHTA, FQGNSA. This CDR3 comprises 16 residues. The CDR3 nucleotides read TGTGCCAGCAGCCGCCGTGGGCCAGCGGGGGGGAGGGAGCAGTTCTTC. This encodes CASSRRGPAGGREQFF.

The chain carries TRBV2 and TRBJ2-5; D perhaps matches TRBD1 (6 bases). Germline CDR1 is SNHLY and CDR2 is FYNNEI. CDR3 length: 14 amino acids. V lost 4 bases and J lost 5, with 14 bases in between. The CDR3: CASSGGPARETQYF. Here the CDR3 DNA reads TGTGCCAGCAGTGGGGGGCCAGCGAGGGAGACCCAGTACTTC.

This clonotype was recorded a few times. V gene TRBV2 combines with J gene TRBJ1-5; D not certain. V lost 6 bases and J lost 8, with 11 bases in between. The V gene's germline CDR1 is SNHLY and CDR2 FYNNEI. The CDR3 has 12 residues. CDR3 region: CASREPSEPQHF. The CDR3 DNA reads TGTGCCAGCAGGGAACCTAGCGAGCCCCAGCATTTT. Full variable domain (outside the CDR3, taken from reference TRBV2 and TRBJ1-5): EPEVTQTPSHQVTQMGQEVILRCVPISNHLYFYWYRQILGQKVEFLVSFYNNEISEKSEIFDDQFSVERPDGSNFTLKIRSTKLEDSAMYFCASREPSEPQHFGDGTRLSIL.

This clonotype has just a few counts. J is TRBJ2-2 and V is TRBV5-5; no reliable D call. Trimming removed 4 bases at V and 5 bases at J, with 12 bases between. Germline V gives CDR1 SGHKS, CDR2 YYEKEE (reference sequence). The CDR3 runs to 14 residues. CDR3 in DNA: TGTGCCAGCAGCCCCCGGGCCGATACCGGGGAGCTGTTTTTT. This encodes CASSPRADTGELFF.

A few counts support this clonotype. This chain connects TRBV12-3 or TRBV12-4 to TRBJ2-1, with 9 bases identical to TRBD1. The CDR3 is 15 amino acids. The J segment lost 11 bases and the V segment lost 6 bases, leaving 14 bases of the junction unmatched. The CDR3 bases are TGTGCCAGCAGGATTAACAGGGGGCGAAACACGAAGCAGTTCTTC. It yields the protein CASRINRGRNTKQFF.

The chain employs TRBV30 and TRBJ1-2, with 7 positions matching TRBD1. This CDR3 has 13 amino acids. Germline V gene data show CDR1 as GTSNPN and CDR2 as SVGIG (reference sequence). Unmatched junction bases numbered 10, after V lost 4 bases and J lost 8 bases. The CDR3 DNA sequence: TGTGCCTGGACGAGGGGGCCCTATGGAGGCTACACCTTC. This encodes CAWTRGPYGGYTF.

J is TRBJ2-3 and V is TRBV5-6, with 9 bases lining up with TRBD1. V trimming: 3 bases; J trimming: 6 bases; junction bases outside the gene matches: 11. The germline V gene encodes CDR1 SGHDT and CDR2 YYEEEE. The CDR3 totals 16 residues. The DNA of the CDR3 is TGTGCCAGCAGCTGGCGTCCCGGGACAGGGATTGATACGCAGTATTTT. Translation gives CASSWRPGTGIDTQYF.

The rearrangement links TRBV28 to TRBJ1-5; D is ambiguous. With 6 bases removed from V and 5 bases from J, the gap between germline ends came to 5 bases. In germline, CDR1 is MDHEN, CDR2 SYDVKM. This CDR3 has 11 amino acids. The CDR3 here is CASSRYQPQHF. CDR3 DNA: TGTGCCAGCAGCAGATATCAGCCCCAGCATTTT.

This clonotype was seen repeatedly, ten times or more. V usage is TRBV7-9 and J usage is TRBJ2-3; D unclear. Germline lookup yields CDR1 SEHNR and CDR2 FQNEAQ (reference sequence). The ends were cut back, 8 bases at V and 2 bases at J, with 14 bases in the middle. This CDR3 is built from 14 residues. CDR3 loop: CASGEWENTDTQYF. CDR3 bases: TGTGCCAGCGGGGAATGGGAAAACACAGATACGCAGTATTTT.

The chain links TRBV5-1 to TRBJ1-6; D is possibly TRBD1 (6 bases). Germline assignment: CDR1 SGHRS and CDR2 YFSETQ. The CDR3 has 14 residues. V lost 6 bases and J lost 6, with 13 bases in between. The CDR3 DNA follows: TGCGCCAGCACAGAACAGGGTTCTAATTCACCCCTCCACTTT. It specifies CASTEQGSNSPLHF.

The table lists this clonotype with a few counts. The chain has TRBV6-2 or TRBV6-3 and TRBJ1-5, with TRBD1 identical over 9 bases. Germline V CDR1 and CDR2: MNHEY, SVGEGT. The V and J ends lost 1 base and 4 bases, in that order; junction bases with no gene match: 2. This CDR3 has 15 residues. CDR3 in DNA: TGTGCCAGCAGTTACTTCGGGACAGGGAATCAGCCCCAGCATTTT. This sequence encodes CASSYFGTGNQPQHF.